The clone carrying this T cell receptor (beta chain) was counted only a few times. No antigen is known for it. These data come from a study of human T cells and chemical hapten exposure. Background on the study: In the approximately 25-week study, patients were dosed weekly with diphenylcyclopropenone on the scalp throughout. After 6 days, upper back 0.01% DPC patch tests were scored. The study, taken as a whole, reports: The formation of large CDR3 similarity clusters by expanded TCRs significantly exceeded that of controls.

Time point noted: patch test 3, about 24 weeks after DPC sensitization. Treatment given: therapeutic diphenylcyclopropenone sensitization with weekly scalp DPC. From germline, CDR1 is SGHRS and CDR2 YFSETQ. This CDR3 has 16 residues. V gave up 2 bases and J gave up 4 bases, with 17 bases separating them. In the library, unique molecular identifiers were attached to individual cDNA molecules. One entry per CDR3 protein results from TCRdb running MiXCR on the RACE reads. Among some 71,000 distinct CDR3 sequences listed, more than 9.5% were seen once. This TCR came from a woman aged 50 to 65 with alopecia areata. Some clones in this sample may be carry-over from other donors' samples. This chain connects TRBV5-1 to TRBJ2-3; weak D call: TRBD2 (6 bases). The sequencing here drew on whole blood, taken in connection with sensitization to the hapten diphenylcyclopropenone (DPC). CDR3 sequence (DNA): TGCGCCAGCAGCTTACCACTAGGAGGCGGGGCAGATACGCAGTATTTT. It translates to CASSLPLGGGADTQYF.